A single sample gave rise to the 32 T cell receptor beta chains below, sequenced in a study of blood T cell repertoires in COVID-19 (dated by TCRdb to about 2020). Libraries were constructed by the immunoSEQ multiplex PCR assay. TCRdb obtained this table from immuneACCESS and retained in-frame rearrangements with V and J assigned. These tables miss some clones; where compared with another copy, unresolved V genes account for less than half of the shortfall, and the remainder is unexplained. The sample table lists 330,000 or so clones, approximately 89% of them with a count of one. Roughly 3.9% of the sample is held by the ten biggest clonotypes. The specimen was peripheral blood. Every receptor here comes from an older woman with COVID-19, enrolled during active disease.

This chain uses TRBV12-1 with TRBJ2-1; no check of the table's D call, TRBD2, against the DNA was made. TRBV12-1 is a documented pseudogene. This CDR3 region has 17 residues. The CDR3 is CASSFGASHPQYNEQFF. The CDR3 region has the DNA TGTGCCAGCAGCTTTGGGGCTAGCCATCCACAGTACAATGAGCAGTTCTTC.

This chain connects TRBV5-1 to TRBJ1-6; no definite D call. Trimming shortened V by 0 bases and J by 2 bases, and 6 bases separated the two germline ends. The length of the CDR3 is 15 residues. CDR1 is SGHRS and CDR2 is YFSETQ in the germline V gene. DNA for the CDR3: TGCGCCAGCAGCTTGGATTTCGCCTATAATTCACCCCTCCACTTT. Amino acid sequence: CASSLDFAYNSPLHF. Together with reference TRBV5-1 and TRBJ1-6, the CDR3 gives the full variable domain: KAGVTQTPRYLIKTRGQQVTLSCSPISGHRSVSWYQQTPGQGLQFLFEYFSETQRNKGNFPGRFSGRQFSNSRSEMNVSTLELGDSALYLCASSLDFAYNSPLHFGNGTRLTVT.

The V gene is TRBV9, the J gene TRBJ2-3; D might be TRBD2 (6 bases). Germline assignment: CDR1 SGDLS and CDR2 YYNGEE. The CDR3 consists of 16 residues. V was trimmed by 3 bases and J by 1 base, leaving 15 bases between them. CDR3 coding DNA: TGTGCCAGCAGCGAGCGCGACTCGGGGGGCACAGATACGCAGTATTTT. The encoded protein is CASSERDSGGTDTQYF.

The rearrangement joins TRBV7-9 to TRBJ1-3; D is possibly TRBD1 (5 bases). The CDR3 covers 15 residues. V was shortened by 5 bases and J by 1 base, with 12 bases between the two germline ends. Germline V CDR1 and CDR2: SEHNR, FQNEAQ (reference sequence). In nucleotides, the CDR3 is TGTGCCAGCAGCACCCCCGGGGGGTCTGGAAACACCATATATTTT. Translated: CASSTPGGSGNTIYF. Filled out from reference TRBV7-9 and TRBJ1-3, the complete variable domain reads DTGVSQNPRHKITKRGQNVTFRCDPISEHNRLYWYRQTLGQGPEFLTYFQNEAQLEKSRLLSDRFSAERPKGSFSTLEIQRTEQGDSAMYLCASSTPGGSGNTIYFGEGSWLTVV.

Here the CDR3 reads CASSQRLGGLAKNIQYF. CDR3 nucleotides: TGTGCCAGCAGTCAACGATTGGGGGGGTTAGCCAAAAACATTCAGTACTTC. This chain uses TRBV4-2 with TRBJ2-4, with TRBD2 identical over 7 bases. V was clipped by 6 bases and J by 0 bases; unmatched bases: 11. The CDR3 loop spans 17 amino acids. Germline CDR1 reads LGHNA; CDR2 reads YNFKEQ.

This chain uses TRBV19 with TRBJ1-2; the D gene is possibly TRBD1 (5 bases). Germline lookup yields CDR1 LNHDA and CDR2 SQIVND (reference sequence). This CDR3 has 13 amino acids. With 10 bases removed from V and 5 bases from J, the gap between germline ends came to 17 bases. The CDR3, as DNA: TGTGCCACTGACCCGGGGCGGGGATATGGCTACACCTTC. The encoded protein is CATDPGRGYGYTF.

This clone was counted once. The rearrangement uses TRBV5-6 and TRBJ2-1, with a possible D match to TRBD2 (5 bases). Trimming cost V 0 bases and J 12 bases, with 13 bases left between them. There are 13 residues in the CDR3. Germline V gives CDR1 SGHDT, CDR2 YYEEEE. This chain's CDR3 is CASSLGATGWQFF. CDR3 DNA: TGTGCCAGCAGCTTGGGGGCAACGGGATGGCAGTTCTTC. Filled out from reference TRBV5-6 and TRBJ2-1, the complete variable domain reads DAGVTQSPTHLIKTRGQQVTLRCSPKSGHDTVSWYQQALGQGPQFIFQYYEEEERQRGNFPDRFSGHQFPNYSSELNVNALLLGDSALYLCASSLGATGWQFFGPGTRLTVL.

V and J are TRBV11-1 and TRBJ1-2, with D unclear. The germline V gene encodes CDR1 SGHAT and CDR2 FQDESV (reference sequence). V was clipped by 1 base and J by 8 bases, with 11 bases between them. There are 13 residues in the CDR3. The CDR3 bases are TGTGCCAGCAGCTTAGATGGACTGGGAGGCTACACCTTC. It is translated as CASSLDGLGGYTF.

The chain combines TRBV2 with TRBJ2-7, with 10 positions matching TRBD1. V was pared by 7 bases and J by 2 bases, with 8 bases of the junction left unmatched. Per germline, CDR1 SNHLY and CDR2 FYNNEI. CDR3 length equals 15 residues. CDR3 DNA: TGTGCCAGCACCCCCAGGGGGACAGGGGCCTACGAGCAGTACTTC. Amino acid sequence: CASTPRGTGAYEQYF.

The V gene is TRBV29-1, the J gene TRBJ1-4; perhaps TRBD1 as D (5 bases). Trimming removed 4 bases from V and 6 bases from J, with 24 bases in between. Germline V gene lookup returns CDR1 SQVTM and CDR2 ANQGSEA. The CDR3 loop spans 17 amino acids. The CDR3 nucleotides are TGCAGCGTTGGACGGGCCGCCTCGGGGGGAATAGATGAAAAACTGTTTTTT. Protein sequence: CSVGRAASGGIDEKLFF.

This chain joins TRBV2 and TRBJ2-1; TRBD2 agrees at 8 bases. The CDR3 spans 14 residues. CDR1 and CDR2 from the germline V gene are SNHLY and FYNNEI. The trim removed 11 bases at V and 5 bases at J, leaving 11 bases unmatched. The CDR3 is CAGCEGLGHNEQFF. CDR3 bases: TGTGCCGGCTGTGAGGGACTAGGACACAATGAGCAGTTCTTC.

Concerning this clone itself: A read error may produce the germline difference seen at one junction end. This chain connects TRBV2 to TRBJ1-2; 11 positions match TRBD1. CDR1 is SNHLY, CDR2 FYNNEI, per germline. This CDR3 is 15 amino acids long. CDR3 sequence: CASRDRGRFNYDYTF. The CDR3 bases are TGTGCCAGCAGGGACAGGGGGCGGTTTAACTATGACTACACCTTC. Using reference TRBV2 and TRBJ1-2 for the parts outside the CDR3, the full variable domain is EPEVTQTPSHQVTQMGQEVILRCVPISNHLYFYWYRQILGQKVEFLVSFYNNEISEKSEIFDDQFSVERPDGSNFTLKIRSTKLEDSAMYFCASRDRGRFNYDYTFGSGTRLTVV.

The V and J genes are TRBV7-3 and TRBJ1-1; D unresolved. The V gene's germline CDR1 is SGHTA and CDR2 FQGTGA. Trimming stripped 2 bases from V and 0 bases from J, with 4 bases between. The length of the CDR3 is 13 residues. CDR3 sequence: CASSLHMNTEAFF. CDR3 DNA: TGTGCCAGCAGCTTACACATGAACACTGAAGCTTTCTTT.

The chain recombines TRBV7-9 with TRBJ1-1; the D is unclear. This CDR3 has 11 residues. Per germline, CDR1 SEHNR and CDR2 FQNEAQ (reference sequence). V shed 5 bases and J shed 5 bases, with 6 bases lying between them. The CDR3 DNA follows: TGTGCCAGCAGCGCGGAGACTGAAGCTTTCTTT. Translating it yields CASSAETEAFF. The full variable domain, completed using reference TRBV7-9 and TRBJ1-1, is DTGVSQNPRHKITKRGQNVTFRCDPISEHNRLYWYRQTLGQGPEFLTYFQNEAQLEKSRLLSDRFSAERPKGSFSTLEIQRTEQGDSAMYLCASSAETEAFFGQGTRLTVV.

A note on this clone: The same CDR3 can be traced to other DNA sequences in this sample. The genes are TRBV3-1 (or the pseudogene TRBV3-2) and TRBJ1-4, with 7 bases aligning to TRBD1. Germline CDR1 and CDR2: LGHDT and YNNKEL (reference sequence). The CDR3 consists of 14 residues. Trimming cost V 4 bases and J 2 bases; bases outside gene matches: 1. Written as DNA, the CDR3 is TGTGCCAGCAGCCTACAGGGGACTAATGAAAAACTGTTTTTT. It codes for CASSLQGTNEKLFF.

The V call is TRBV5-4, the J call TRBJ2-5; TRBD1 matches 7 bases. V dropped 2 bases and J dropped 5; count of bases not matched to a gene: 9. Germline V gene data show CDR1 as SGHNT and CDR2 as YYREEE (reference sequence). The CDR3 is 15 residues long. CDR3 residues: CASSLPGGRAETQYF. The DNA for the CDR3 is TGTGCCAGCAGCTTACCAGGGGGTAGGGCGGAGACCCAGTACTTC.

The chain carries TRBV3-1 (or the pseudogene TRBV3-2) and TRBJ2-7; 7 bases map to TRBD1. Trimming took 0 bases from V and 6 from J; bases not matched to a gene: 5. Germline values: CDR1 LGHDT, CDR2 YNNKEL (reference sequence). The CDR3 totals 14 residues. CDR3 sequence reads: CASSQDLRTGEQYF. The DNA for the CDR3 is TGTGCCAGCAGCCAAGACCTTCGGACAGGCGAGCAGTACTTC.

The rearrangement joins TRBV2 to TRBJ2-7; 12 bases match TRBD2. The length of the CDR3 is 14 residues. Germline V gene sequence: CDR1 SNHLY, CDR2 FYNNEI. Trimming cost V 4 bases and J 7 bases; bases outside gene matches: 5. The CDR3 loop reads CASSGTSGVEEQYF. CDR3 DNA sequence: TGTGCCAGCAGTGGGACTAGCGGGGTTGAGGAGCAGTACTTC.

V usage is TRBV6-5 and J usage is TRBJ1-3; a weak D match, TRBD1 (6 bases). This CDR3 comprises 14 residues. CDR1 is MNHEY, CDR2 SVGAGI, per germline. V shed 2 bases and J shed 4 bases, with 9 bases lying between them. CDR3 loop: CASSYGQGGNTIYF. DNA for the CDR3: TGTGCCAGCAGTTACGGGCAGGGGGGAAACACCATATATTTT.

This clone was detected only a few times. DNA of the CDR3: TGTGCCAGCAGCATGACAGCGCAAGAGACCCAGTACTTC. Translating gives CASSMTAQETQYF. This sequence joins TRBV7-8 and TRBJ2-5, with a possible D match to TRBD1 (5 bases). The CDR3 is 13 amino acids. V lost 5 bases and J lost 2, with 9 bases in between. From germline, CDR1 is SGHVS and CDR2 FQNEAQ.

This sequence joins TRBV11-1 and TRBJ1-1; 11 nucleotides agree with TRBD1. V shed 0 bases, J shed 4 bases, and the junction held 4 bases outside the gene matches. The CDR3 loop spans 16 amino acids. CDR1 is SGHAT, CDR2 FQDESV, per germline (reference sequence). CDR3 sequence reads: CASSLAPGTGGTEAFF. CDR3 DNA sequence: TGTGCCAGCAGCTTAGCACCCGGGACAGGGGGCACTGAAGCTTTCTTT.

The rearrangement links TRBV15 to TRBJ2-1; 7 nucleotides agree with TRBD2. Germline V CDR1 and CDR2: LNHNV, YYDKDF (reference sequence). The J segment lost 10 bases and the V segment lost 2 bases, leaving 11 bases of the junction unmatched. This CDR3 spans 15 amino acids. The CDR3, as DNA: TGTGCCACCAGCAGAAACCTATGGGGGGGAAGGGAGCAGTTCTTC. It yields the protein CATSRNLWGGREQFF.

J is TRBJ2-4 and V is TRBV28; D gene uncertain. Germline V gives CDR1 MDHEN, CDR2 SYDVKM. The CDR3 covers 16 residues. Trimming stripped 3 bases from V and 6 bases from J, with 18 bases between. CDR3 in amino acids: CASSLPAPLDGNIQYF. CDR3 DNA sequence: TGTGCCAGCAGTTTGCCGGCTCCTCTAGACGGAAACATTCAGTACTTC.

The genes are TRBV5-1 and TRBJ2-5; 12 bases align to TRBD2. The CDR3 runs 18 residues. Germline values: CDR1 SGHRS, CDR2 YFSETQ. J was trimmed by 1 base and V by 0 bases; bases with no gene match: 7. The CDR3 region is CASSLGRTGLAGQETQYF. For the CDR3, the DNA is TGCGCCAGCAGCTTGGGAAGGACGGGACTAGCGGGCCAAGAGACCCAGTACTTC. Supplemented by reference TRBV5-1 and TRBJ2-5, the full variable domain reads KAGVTQTPRYLIKTRGQQVTLSCSPISGHRSVSWYQQTPGQGLQFLFEYFSETQRNKGNFPGRFSGRQFSNSRSEMNVSTLELGDSALYLCASSLGRTGLAGQETQYFGPGTRLLVL.

Regarding this clone: Other DNA sequences in the sample encode the same CDR3. The chain combines TRBV5-1 with TRBJ1-2; possibly TRBD1 for D (6 bases). In germline, CDR1 is SGHRS, CDR2 YFSETQ. The CDR3 is 13 amino acids. Trimming left V 4 bases short and J 5 bases short, with 12 bases between. The CDR3 DNA sequence: TGCGCCAGCAGCGACGGACAGCCTTATGGCTACACCTTC. Its translation: CASSDGQPYGYTF. The entire variable domain, with the rest obtained from reference TRBV5-1 and TRBJ1-2, is as follows: KAGVTQTPRYLIKTRGQQVTLSCSPISGHRSVSWYQQTPGQGLQFLFEYFSETQRNKGNFPGRFSGRQFSNSRSEMNVSTLELGDSALYLCASSDGQPYGYTFGSGTRLTVV.

The V gene is TRBV15, the J gene TRBJ2-5, with D perhaps TRBD1 (5 bases). The V and J ends lost 1 base and 4 bases respectively, with 13 bases between them. The CDR3 has 15 residues. Germline CDR1 reads LNHNV; CDR2 reads YYDKDF (reference sequence). CDR3 sequence: CATSRVRQGRETQYF. In DNA, the CDR3 is TGTGCCACCAGCAGAGTACGGCAGGGCCGAGAGACCCAGTACTTC.

This clone is a singleton in its sample. This rearrangement joins TRBV12-3 or TRBV12-4 to TRBJ1-1, with 8 bases identical to TRBD1. The CDR3 consists of 12 residues. V was pared by 3 bases and J by 8 bases, with 2 bases of the junction left unmatched. The CDR3 loop is CASSLTGAEAFF. The CDR3, as DNA: TGTGCCAGCAGTTTGACAGGGGCAGAAGCTTTCTTT.

The chain couples TRBV15 to TRBJ1-4, with 7 bases fitting TRBD1. The ends lost 2 bases at V and 0 bases at J; junction bases unmatched: 9. CDR1 is LNHNV and CDR2 is YYDKDF in the germline V gene (reference sequence). The CDR3 has 18 amino acids. CDR3 DNA: TGTGCCACCAGCAGACCGGGGACAGCCATTGCAACTAATGAAAAACTGTTTTTT. Translation gives CATSRPGTAIATNEKLFF.

J is TRBJ1-1 and V is TRBV14; D is undetermined. The V gene's germline CDR1 is SGHDN and CDR2 FVKESK. This CDR3 is 17 amino acids long. The V gene lost 2 bases and the J gene lost 1 base, with 17 bases spanning the gap. The CDR3 nucleotides are TGTGCCAGCAGCCAACGCGCGAGCCCTTTCCCGAACACTGAAGCTTTCTTT. As protein: CASSQRASPFPNTEAFF.

The chain combines TRBV5-1 with TRBJ2-5; D is perhaps TRBD2 (7 bases). Trimming shortened V by 7 bases and J by 5 bases, and 21 bases separated the two germline ends. Germline V gene data show CDR1 as SGHRS and CDR2 as YFSETQ. The CDR3 is 15 residues long. CDR3 sequence: CASSPNSGGGETQYF. CDR3 coding DNA: TGCGCCAGCTCACCCAATTCGGGGGGCGGGGAGACCCAGTACTTC.

V usage is TRBV6-4 and J usage is TRBJ2-1; 9 bases line up with TRBD1. Germline V gene lookup returns CDR1 MRHNA and CDR2 SNTAGT. Trimming removed 6 bases from V and 0 bases from J; junction bases left unmatched: 3. The CDR3 consists of 15 residues. CDR3 sequence: CASSLGQGSYNEQFF. The DNA for the CDR3 is TGTGCCAGCAGCCTGGGACAGGGCTCCTACAATGAGCAGTTCTTC.

This sequence joins TRBV5-6 and TRBJ2-5; 9 bases map to TRBD1. The CDR3 consists of 15 residues. CDR1 and CDR2 (germline): SGHDT, YYEEEE. V was pared by 5 bases and J by 3 bases, with 8 bases of the junction left unmatched. CDR3 nucleotides: TGTGCCAGCAGTACTCCGGGACAGGGAAAAGAGACCCAGTACTTC. It is translated as CASSTPGQGKETQYF.